This T cell receptor beta chain was retrieved from a study of shared clonotypes between healthy human individuals. At the level of the study: The people who gave samples were a couple of women and a few men aged 18 to 49.

Healthy HIV-negative adults without recent acute infections or vaccinations served as donors. Only one count was recorded for this clone. Its antigen is not identified. There are 15 residues in the CDR3. The ends lost 3 bases at V and 3 bases at J; junction bases unmatched: 4. Germline lookup yields CDR1 SGHKS and CDR2 YYEKEE (reference sequence). Study-wide points: Limited genetic and exposure-history diversity came from having few donors.

Sorted-subset replicate PCRs used roughly 210 ng of genomic DNA. This amount corresponded to 25,000 to 30,000 T cell genomes. Profiled with immunoSEQ multiplex PCR; TCRdb holds only in-frame clones, not every one. The table lists roughly 1,500,000 clones, 95% to 99% of them singletons. This rearrangement joins TRBV5-5 to TRBJ1-1; 11 bases are a match to TRBD1. The sequence came from a man aged 25 to 45 in good health. Sequenced input: naive CD4+ T cells sorted from blood. Stated subset: CD45RA+ positively selected. In DNA, the CDR3 is TGTGCCAGCAGCTCGGACAGGGGGCCTTACACTGAAGCTTTCTTT. Protein: CASSSDRGPYTEAFF. Using reference TRBV5-5 and TRBJ1-1 for the parts outside the CDR3, the full variable domain is DAGVTQSPTHLIKTRGQQVTLRCSPISGHKSVSWYQQVLGQGPQFIFQYYEKEERGRGNFPDRFSARQFPNYSSELNVNALLLGDSALYLCASSSDRGPYTEAFFGQGTRLTVV.